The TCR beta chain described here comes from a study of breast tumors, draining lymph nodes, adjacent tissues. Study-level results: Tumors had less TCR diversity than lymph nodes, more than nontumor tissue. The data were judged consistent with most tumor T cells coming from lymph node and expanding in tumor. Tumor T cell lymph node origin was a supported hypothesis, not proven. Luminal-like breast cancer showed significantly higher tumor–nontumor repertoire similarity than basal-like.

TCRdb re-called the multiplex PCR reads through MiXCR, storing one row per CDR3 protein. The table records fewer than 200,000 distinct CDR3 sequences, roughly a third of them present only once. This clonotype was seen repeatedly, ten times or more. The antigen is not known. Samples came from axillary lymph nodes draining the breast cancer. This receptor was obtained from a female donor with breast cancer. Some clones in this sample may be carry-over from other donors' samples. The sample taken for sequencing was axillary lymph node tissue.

The CDR3: CASSLQTSLDEQYF. Written as DNA, the CDR3 is TGTGCCAGCAGCCTACAAACGAGCCTTGACGAGCAGTACTTC. The rearrangement links TRBV12-3 or TRBV12-4 to TRBJ2-7; no definite D call. This CDR3 contains 14 residues. Trimming took 6 bases from V and 5 from J, leaving 17 bases between them.